This T cell receptor (beta chain) was sequenced for a study of T cells expressing NK-cell markers (TCRdb year 2020). Study-wide context: TCR beta-chain repertoires were profiled in sorted CD3+CD56+NKG2C+, CD3+CD56+NKG2C- and CD3+CD56-NKG2C+ T-cell subsets from seven or eight donors. Among the eight sequenced donors, only one was HCMV-seronegative, while the other seven were HCMV-seropositive. Randomly selected healthy volunteers, three men and five women, were used as the eight sequenced donors. Sequencing of the libraries produced 2 x 150 bp reads on Illumina HiSeq 2000/2500, MiSeq or NextSeq.

The investigation overall reported the following: In 5 to 7 donors, the dominant CD3+CD56+NKG2C+ clonotypes ranked among the top 10 CD8+ clonotypes, making up about 1.0-7.5% of CD8+ T cells. Whether the expanded NKG2C-expressing T cell clones were specific for HCMV antigens remained unclear. Those dominant clonotypes were again the most abundant among CD3+CD56-NKG2C+ cells in a few donors, at roughly 25-60.1%.

HCMV serostatus was determined by detecting HCMV-specific IgG in serum with a commercial ELISA kit. Ficoll density gradient centrifugation was used to isolate peripheral blood mononuclear cells from blood. Reads for this sample came from an Illumina HiSeq 2000. 5'RACE template switching, by which a universal primer site and unique molecular identifiers were added, was used to make TCR beta cDNA libraries. cDNA synthesis was primed from the TCR beta constant segment, followed by two successive PCR amplification steps. In the paper's pipeline: MIGEC was used to demultiplex reads and group reads by UMI, and MiTCR was used to assemble and quantify clonotypes. To exclude erroneous sequences, only TCR cDNA sequences supported by at least two reads were retained. The tcR package was used for downstream repertoire analysis, and clonotypes were matched across fractions by CDR3 nucleotide sequence plus V segment. VDJmatch was used to annotate antigen specificity against VDJdb, with one amino acid substitution in CDR3 allowed. Through TCRdb reprocessing, the reads give one entry per CDR3 protein sequence; DNA is omitted. The V and J calls, along with clone size, are taken from TCRdb and not from the paper's own processing. The table held for this sample gives tens of thousands of distinct CDR3 sequences. The ten biggest clones cover 60% of the sample.

Note on this clonotype: Its antigen is currently not known.

This receptor was obtained from a woman between 18 and 69 years old in good health. The sequenced material came from blood T cells: a sorted CD56 or NKG2C T cell subset, CD4+ or CD8+ T cells, or bulk PBMC T cells (not recorded which).

The CDR3 amino acid sequence is: CASSFGAAGLYEQYF. The chain joins TRBV12-3 or TRBV12-4 to TRBJ2-7. From cysteine to phenylalanine, the CDR3 is 15 amino acids long. There is no recorded DNA.